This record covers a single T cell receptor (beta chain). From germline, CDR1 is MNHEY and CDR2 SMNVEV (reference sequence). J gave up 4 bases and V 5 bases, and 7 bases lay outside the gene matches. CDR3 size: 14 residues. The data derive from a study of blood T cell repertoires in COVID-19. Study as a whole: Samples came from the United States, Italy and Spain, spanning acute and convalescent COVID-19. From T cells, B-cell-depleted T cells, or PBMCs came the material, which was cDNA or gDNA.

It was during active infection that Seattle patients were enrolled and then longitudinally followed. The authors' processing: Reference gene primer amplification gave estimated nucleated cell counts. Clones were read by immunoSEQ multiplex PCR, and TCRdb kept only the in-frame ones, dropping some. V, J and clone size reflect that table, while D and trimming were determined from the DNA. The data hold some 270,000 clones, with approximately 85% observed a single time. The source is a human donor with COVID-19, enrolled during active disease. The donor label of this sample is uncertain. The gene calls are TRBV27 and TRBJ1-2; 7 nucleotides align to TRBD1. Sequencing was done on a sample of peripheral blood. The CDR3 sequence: CASSIVRDSYGYTF. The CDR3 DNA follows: TGTGCCAGCAGTATAGTCAGGGACAGCTATGGCTACACCTTC.